Included here is one TCR beta chain sequence, with context. Its antigen remains unknown. Germline lookup yields CDR1 SGHAT and CDR2 FQNNGV. The V and J ends lost 10 bases and 2 bases respectively, with 14 bases between them. The CDR3 is 13 amino acids. This sample stems from a study of cytotoxic CD8 clonotypes in ibrutinib-treated CLL. Study-level results: Starting clonality was above that of age-matched healthy donors and tracked circulating CD8+ T-cell counts. Investigators sampled sustained-remission and progressing patients at differing times. Public clonotypes, an uncommon group, contracted or remained stable on treatment.

Sequencing was designed to attain a depth spanning 1 in 200,000 to 1 in 1 million T cells. The repertoire was sequenced with immunoSEQ multiplex PCR; TCRdb's copy has only in-frame clones and lacks some. The sample has more than 200,000 clones, 79% seen once. This specimen consisted of PBMCs, obtained after 12 months of ibrutinib treatment. The receptor comes from a human donor with chronic lymphocytic leukemia. The rearrangement uses TRBV11-2 and TRBJ1-2; a possible D gene is TRBD1 (5 bases). As DNA, the CDR3 is TGTGCCACAAAACCTGGGGGAAACTATGGCTACACCTTC. It encodes CATKPGGNYGYTF.